This T cell receptor (beta chain) came from a study of cytomegalovirus exposure and HLA in healthy donors. The CDR3 has 15 amino acids. The germline gives CDR1 MDHEN, CDR2 SYDVKM. The ends were cut back, 7 bases at V and 4 bases at J, with 19 bases in the middle. Profiled with immunoSEQ multiplex PCR; TCRdb holds only in-frame clones, not every one. The data hold 43,000 or so clones, with about 93% observed a single time. This receptor was taken from a man younger than 35 in good health and CMV-seronegative. Specimen: PBMCs. V usage is TRBV28 and J usage is TRBJ1-2; D is uncertain. As DNA, the CDR3 is TGTGCCAGCATTCATCCCCCAGACTCGGGCTATGGCTACACCTTC. It specifies CASIHPPDSGYGYTF.